This T cell receptor (beta chain) was recovered during a study of tumor-infiltrating lymphocytes in primary liver carcinoma. About the research overall: Men as well as women, aged 30 to 69 years, made up the patients. Per sample, productive TCRbeta reads numbered roughly 3.5 to 7.13 million, similar across tissue types.

This clonotype was seen only a few times. The antigen remains undetermined. Since the CDR3 does not end with the conserved phenylalanine or tryptophan, this likely comes from a read error. Bulk tissue was left unsorted, and RNA and DNA were co-extracted from roughly 20-30 mg of it. Patients in the cohort were treatment-naive and living with chronic HBV infection. Priming with a constant-region primer yielded TCR beta cDNA from about 510 ng total RNA. What produced the TCR beta libraries was three nested multiplex PCR rounds using slightly modified ARM-PCR. Rounds one and two of PCR, each of about 10 cycles, were primed with TRBV1-TRBV30 forward primers and a C-beta reverse primer. TCRdb re-analysed the multiplex PCR reads in MiXCR, keeping a single row per CDR3 protein. The table records tens of thousands of distinct CDR3 sequences, 60% to 80% of them present only once. The CDR3 loop spans 13 amino acids. The V and J ends lost 0 bases and 12 bases, in that order; junction bases with no gene match: 6. Looked up from germline, CDR1 is SGHNT and CDR2 is YYREEE (reference sequence).

Study-wide points: It was tumor-adjacent and tumor-blood pairs that overlapped less than tumor region pairs did.

The chain links TRBV5-4 to TRBJ2-1; 7 nucleotides match TRBD2. The source of this sequence is a man in his forties with primary liver carcinoma and hepatitis B virus infection. The sample was tumor-adjacent normal liver tissue. The CDR3 DNA reads as TGTGCCAGCAGCTTGGACCTGGCGGGGGTGCAGTTCTCC. This encodes CASSLDLAGVQFS.